These T cell receptor beta chains were read from a single sample in a study of kidney transplant recipient with SARS-CoV-2 infection. MiXCR was run by TCRdb on the reads, yielding one entry per CDR3 protein. Of fewer than 250,000 distinct CDR3 sequences listed, roughly 26% are singletons. Here the sequenced sample was a blood sample, taken at baseline and between days 110 and 120 from a kidney transplant recipient. The receptor source for this set is a male patient aged 25 to 39 who had COVID-19 and was a kidney transplant recipient. The graft donor may be the source of some T cells. CDR3s include the opening cysteine and the closing phenylalanine or tryptophan. The D gene is left open where the match is weak. Some rows have no size entry. The others give once, few or many, or a class for an expanded clone.

V: TRBV6-2/TRBV6-3; J: TRBJ1-2; size: many; length: 17; D: -; CDR3: CASSDLNCIGKTYGYTF; DNA: TGTGCCAGCAGTGATCTCAACTGCATCGGAAAGACCTATGGCTACACCTTC
V: TRBV7-9; J: TRBJ2-1; size: few; length: 15; D: TRBD2; CDR3: CASSQLTSGDNEQFF; DNA: TGTGCCAGCAGCCAACTTACTAGCGGAGACAATGAGCAGTTCTTC
V: TRBV4-1; J: TRBJ1-4; size: many; length: 14; D: -; CDR3: CASSQGPSNEKLFF; DNA: TGCGCCAGCAGCCAAGGTCCCTCTAATGAAAAACTGTTTTTT
V: TRBV5-1; J: TRBJ2-1; size: few; length: 13; D: -; CDR3: CASSLGSGSEQFF; DNA: TGCGCCAGCAGCTTGGGTAGCGGTAGTGAGCAGTTCTTC
V: TRBV3-1; J: TRBJ1-3; size: many; length: 15; D: -; CDR3: CASSPRRAAGNTIYF; DNA: TGTGCCAGCAGCCCCCGAAGGGCTGCTGGAAACACCATATATTTT
V: TRBV6-6; J: TRBJ1-2; size: many; length: 17; D: -; CDR3: CASSLILGGRKTYGYTF; DNA: TGTGCCAGCAGTCTGATCCTAGGTGGGAGAAAGACCTATGGCTACACCTTC
V: TRBV2; J: TRBJ1-2; size: many; length: 16; D: TRBD1; CDR3: CASSEVEDRDDYGYTF; DNA: TGTGCCAGCAGTGAAGTAGAGGACAGGGATGACTATGGCTACACCTTC
V: TRBV19; J: TRBJ2-1; size: many; length: 14; D: -; CDR3: CASSISSSYNEQFF; DNA: TGTGCCAGTAGTATATCGAGCTCCTACAATGAGCAGTTCTTC
V: TRBV7-6; J: TRBJ2-1; size: many; length: 14; D: -; CDR3: CASSLGSSYNEQFF; DNA: TGTGCCAGCAGCCTAGGTAGCTCCTACAATGAGCAGTTCTTC
V: TRBV6-9; J: TRBJ1-2; size: few; length: 17; D: -; CDR3: CASSLIRPYGKTYGYTF; DNA: TGTGCCAGCAGTCTGATACGGCCTTACGGAAAGACCTATGGCTACACCTTC
V: TRBV6-5; J: TRBJ1-1; size: few; length: 13; D: -; CDR3: CASRSAGGTEAFF; DNA: TGTGCCAGCCGTTCTGCCGGGGGAACTGAAGCTTTCTTT
V: TRBV28; J: TRBJ2-5; size: few; length: 16; D: TRBD2; CDR3: CASSFGGSGSQETRYF; DNA: TGTGCCAGCAGTTTCGGCGGCAGCGGGAGCCAAGAGACCCGGTACTTC
V: TRBV28; J: TRBJ1-4; size: many; length: 15; D: TRBD1; CDR3: CASSVGQALGEKLFF; DNA: TGTGCCAGCAGCGTAGGACAGGCCCTTGGTGAAAAACTGTTTTTT
V: TRBV27; J: TRBJ2-1; size: -; length: 15; D: -; CDR3: CASSLPGRGPFQQFF; DNA: TGTGCCAGCAGTTTACCCGGGAGAGGACCATTTCAGCAGTTCTTC
V: TRBV7-5; J: TRBJ1-2; size: many; length: 19; D: -; CDR3: CISVPEGFSEVGKTYGYTF; DNA: -
V: TRBV12-3/TRBV12-4; J: TRBJ1-2; size: many; length: 17; D: -; CDR3: CASSCSYTAGKTYGYTF; DNA: TGTGCCAGCAGTTGTTCCTACACAGCAGGAAAGACCTATGGCTACACCTTC
V: TRBV29-1; J: TRBJ2-7; size: many; length: 14; D: TRBD1; CDR3: CSVVGTGGEGEQYF; DNA: TGCAGCGTTGTGGGGACAGGGGGCGAAGGCGAGCAGTACTTC
V: TRBV11-3; J: TRBJ2-5; size: -; length: 14; D: -; CDR3: CASSLVPGQETQYF; DNA: TGTGCCAGCAGCTTAGTGCCAGGGCAAGAGACCCAGTACTTC
V: TRBV6-2/TRBV6-3; J: TRBJ1-4; size: many; length: 15; D: -; CDR3: CASSTGTSVDEKLFF; DNA: TGTGCCAGCAGTACCGGGACGTCGGTGGATGAAAAACTGTTTTTT
V: TRBV5-8; J: TRBJ2-1; size: -; length: 15; D: -; CDR3: CASSLDRNFYNEQFF; DNA: TGTGCCAGCAGCTTGGACCGGAACTTTTACAATGAGCAGTTCTTC
V: TRBV2; J: TRBJ2-1; size: -; length: 16; D: -; CDR3: CASSEWGPGGGNEQFF; DNA: TGTGCCAGCAGTGAATGGGGGCCAGGCGGGGGTAATGAGCAGTTCTTC
V: TRBV9; J: TRBJ2-7; size: many; length: 16; D: -; CDR3: CASSVQAYPNSYEQYF; DNA: TGTGCCAGCAGCGTACAAGCGTACCCAAACTCCTACGAGCAGTACTTC
V: TRBV24-1; J: TRBJ1-5; size: many; length: 17; D: TRBD1; CDR3: CATSDPGQGDSNQPQHF; DNA: TGTGCCACCAGTGACCCTGGACAGGGAGATAGCAATCAGCCCCAGCATTTT
V: TRBV2; J: TRBJ2-1; size: few; length: 16; D: TRBD2; CDR3: CASIITSGNLVNEQFF; DNA: TGTGCCAGCATTATAACTAGCGGCAACTTAGTTAATGAGCAGTTCTTC
V: TRBV27; J: TRBJ1-1; size: many; length: 13; D: -; CDR3: CASSLNQGTEAFF; DNA: TGTGCCAGCAGTTTAAATCAGGGAACTGAAGCTTTCTTT
V: TRBV8-2; J: TRBJ1-2; size: many; length: 16; D: -; CDR3: CGSGTIDSRKTYGYTF; DNA: TGTGGCAGTGGAACTATTGATAGCCGAAAGACCTATGGCTACACCTTC
V: TRBV2; J: TRBJ2-2; size: many; length: 14; D: -; CDR3: CASKGEGRSGELFF; DNA: TGTGCCAGCAAGGGGGAGGGCCGATCCGGGGAGCTGTTTTTT
V: TRBV7-9; J: TRBJ2-2; size: -; length: 15; D: TRBD1; CDR3: CASRPDRVFSGELFF; DNA: TGTGCCAGCAGACCAGACAGGGTCTTTTCCGGGGAGCTGTTTTTT
V: TRBV11-2; J: TRBJ2-6; size: -; length: 19; D: -; CDR3: CASSVMYNKQQSRANVLTF; DNA: TGTGCCAGCAGCGTAATGTATAACAAGCAACAAAGTCGGGCCAACGTCCTGACTTTC